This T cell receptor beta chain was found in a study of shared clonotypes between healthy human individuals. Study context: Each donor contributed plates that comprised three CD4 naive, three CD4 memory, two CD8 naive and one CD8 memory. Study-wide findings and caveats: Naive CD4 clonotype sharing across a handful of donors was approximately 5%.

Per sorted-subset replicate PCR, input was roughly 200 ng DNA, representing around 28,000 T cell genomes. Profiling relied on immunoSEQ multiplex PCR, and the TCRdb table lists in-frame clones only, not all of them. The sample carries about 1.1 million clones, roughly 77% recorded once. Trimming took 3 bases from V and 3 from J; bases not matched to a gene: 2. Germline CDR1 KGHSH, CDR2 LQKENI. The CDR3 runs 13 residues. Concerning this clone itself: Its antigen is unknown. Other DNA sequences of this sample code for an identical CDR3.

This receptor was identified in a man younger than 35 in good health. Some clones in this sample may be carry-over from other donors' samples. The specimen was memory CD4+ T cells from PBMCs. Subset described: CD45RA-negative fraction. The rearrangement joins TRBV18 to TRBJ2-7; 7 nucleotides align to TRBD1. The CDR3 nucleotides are TGTGCCAGCTCACCGGGACAGTTCTACGAGCAGTACTTC. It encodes CASSPGQFYEQYF.